This TCR beta chain was obtained from a study of a mutant IDH1 vaccine in newly diagnosed glioma. The wider study: Of the patients given treatment, approximately 62% were male and 37.5% were female, and a mean age of roughly 40 years was recorded. The study's findings and limits: Changes in the top peripheral T cell clonotypes seemingly had no bearing on pseudoprogression.

Noted time point: baseline, week 1 (first vaccination visit). This sample's treatment: pre-vaccination baseline after standard-of-care therapy. Notes on this clone: The antigen is not known.

Repertoires were generated with immunoSEQ multiplex PCR, while TCRdb's copy carries only in-frame clones and drops some. The table has about 92,000 clones, about four fifths seen once. The CDR3 sequence is 13 residues long. V lost 4 bases and J lost 5; bases outside the gene matches: 3. Germline V CDR1 and CDR2: MNHNS, SASEGT. The TCR sequence derives from a woman between 45 and 60 years old with glioma. Specimen: PBMCs, collected from a glioma patient treated with radiotherapy, temozolomide or both. The chain links TRBV6-1 to TRBJ2-5; 8 bases fit TRBD1. CDR3 protein: CASSVGQGETQYF. CDR3 sequence (DNA): TGTGCCAGCAGTGTCGGACAGGGTGAGACCCAGTACTTC.